This is a list of T cell receptor beta chains from one sample in a study of T cell repertoires in cytomegalovirus infection. TCRdb re-analysed the reads in MiXCR, keeping a single row per CDR3 protein. This table has 650,000 to 900,000 distinct CDR3 sequences, just under 30% appearing once. These receptors have no identified antigens. The sample in question was cultured CD8+ T cells from PBMCs, obtained from culture after CMV antigen stimulation. Source of these receptors: a human donor in good health (CMV status not recorded). Some clones in this sample may be carry-over from other donors' samples. The conserved cysteine and the conserved F or W are not part of the CDR3 here. Each record gives: CDR3 protein, J gene, clone size, V gene. Not every row has a clone size; where given, it reads once, few, many or a size class.

ATSDSTSEPQH	TRBJ1-5	-	TRBV24-1
ASSYSATNEKLF	TRBJ1-4	many	TRBV6-5
ASSFLASSTDTQY	TRBJ2-3	-	TRBV7-3
ASSTELGAGAIYNEQF	TRBJ2-1	-	TRBV7-9
ASSPNLEETQY	TRBJ2-5	few	TRBV13
ASSQARRRTEAF	TRBJ1-1	-	TRBV6-2/TRBV6-3
ASTLGQRQETQY	TRBJ2-5	few	TRBV2
ASSHDGGNQPQH	TRBJ1-5	-	TRBV7-4
ASSQAQGEGHLF	TRBJ1-4	-	TRBV4-3
ASSSGPDGGDTQY	TRBJ2-3	-	TRBV9
ASARGTDTQY	TRBJ2-3	few	TRBV7-8
ASSGDYSNQPQH	TRBJ1-5	-	TRBV7-9
ASSVGRASHQPQH	TRBJ1-5	once	TRBV11-2
ASGTGLQTNTEAF	TRBJ1-1	-	TRBV12-3/TRBV12-4